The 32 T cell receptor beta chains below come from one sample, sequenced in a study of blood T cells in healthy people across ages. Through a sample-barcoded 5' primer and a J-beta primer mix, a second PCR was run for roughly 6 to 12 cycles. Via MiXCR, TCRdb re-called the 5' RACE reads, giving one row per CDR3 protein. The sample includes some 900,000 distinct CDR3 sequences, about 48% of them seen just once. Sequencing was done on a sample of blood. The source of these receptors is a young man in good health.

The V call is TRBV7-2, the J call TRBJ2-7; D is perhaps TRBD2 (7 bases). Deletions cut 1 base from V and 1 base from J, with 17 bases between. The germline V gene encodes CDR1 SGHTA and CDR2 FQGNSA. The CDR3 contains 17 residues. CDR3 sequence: CASSLEVRGARSYEQYF. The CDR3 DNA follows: TGTGCCAGCAGCTTAGAGGTCCGGGGGGCAAGATCCTACGAGCAGTACTTC.

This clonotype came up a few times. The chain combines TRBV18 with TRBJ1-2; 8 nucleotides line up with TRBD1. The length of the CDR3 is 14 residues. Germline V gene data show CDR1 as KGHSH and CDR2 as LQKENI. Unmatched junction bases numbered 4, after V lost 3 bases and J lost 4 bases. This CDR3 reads CASSPDRGAYGYTF. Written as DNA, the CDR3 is TGTGCCAGCTCACCCGACAGGGGAGCCTATGGCTACACCTTC.

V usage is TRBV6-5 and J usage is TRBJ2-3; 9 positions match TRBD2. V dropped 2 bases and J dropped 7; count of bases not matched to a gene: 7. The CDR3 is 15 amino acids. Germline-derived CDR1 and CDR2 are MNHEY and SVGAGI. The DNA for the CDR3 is TGTGCCAGCAGTTACAAGCGGGGGGCCGGTTATACGCAGTATTTT. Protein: CASSYKRGAGYTQYF.

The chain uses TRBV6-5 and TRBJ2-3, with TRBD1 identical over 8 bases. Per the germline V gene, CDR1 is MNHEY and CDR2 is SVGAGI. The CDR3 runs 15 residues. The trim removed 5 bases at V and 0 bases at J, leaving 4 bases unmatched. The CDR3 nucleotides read TGTGCCAGCAGTGGCCGGGACAGGAGCACAGATACGCAGTATTTT. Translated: CASSGRDRSTDTQYF.

The CDR3 DNA reads TGCGCCAGCAGCGCTTCCGGACAGGGGGAACAAGAGACCCAGTACTTC. Its translation: CASSASGQGEQETQYF. J is TRBJ2-5 and V is TRBV5-1; 10 bases align to TRBD1. The J segment lost 2 bases and the V segment lost 4 bases, leaving 8 bases of the junction unmatched. Germline-derived CDR1 and CDR2 are SGHRS and YFSETQ. This CDR3 is 16 amino acids long.

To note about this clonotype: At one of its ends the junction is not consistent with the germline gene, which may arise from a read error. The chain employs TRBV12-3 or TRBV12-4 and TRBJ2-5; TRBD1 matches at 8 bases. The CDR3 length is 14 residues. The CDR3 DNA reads TGTACCAGCAGTGGCCCCACAGGGGGGAATGAGCAGTACTTC. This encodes CTSSGPTGGNEQYF.

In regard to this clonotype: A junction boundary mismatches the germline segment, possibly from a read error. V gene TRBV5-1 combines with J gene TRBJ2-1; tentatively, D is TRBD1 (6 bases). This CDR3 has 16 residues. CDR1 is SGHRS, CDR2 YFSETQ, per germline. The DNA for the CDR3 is TGCGCCAGCAGCCCCTGGACAGCCCTTGTATACAATGGGCAGTTCTTC. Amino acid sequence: CASSPWTALVYNGQFF.

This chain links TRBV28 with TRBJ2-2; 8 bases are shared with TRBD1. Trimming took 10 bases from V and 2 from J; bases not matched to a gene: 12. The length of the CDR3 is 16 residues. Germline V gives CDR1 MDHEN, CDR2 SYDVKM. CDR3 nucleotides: TGTGCCACCCAAGTTCCGGGACAGGTTAACACCGGGGAGCTGTTTTTT. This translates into CATQVPGQVNTGELFF.

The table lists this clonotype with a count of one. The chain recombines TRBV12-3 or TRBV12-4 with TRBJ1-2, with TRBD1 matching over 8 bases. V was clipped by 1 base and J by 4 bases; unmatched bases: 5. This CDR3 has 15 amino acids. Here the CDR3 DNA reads TGTGCCAGCAGTTTAGGGGGACAGGAACGCTATGGCTACACCTTC. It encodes CASSLGGQERYGYTF.

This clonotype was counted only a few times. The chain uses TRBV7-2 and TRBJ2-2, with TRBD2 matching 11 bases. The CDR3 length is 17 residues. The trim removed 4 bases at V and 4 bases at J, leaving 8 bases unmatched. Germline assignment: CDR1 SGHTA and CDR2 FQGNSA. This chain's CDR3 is CASSSQPGLAATGELFF. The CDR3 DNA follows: TGTGCCAGCAGCTCACAGCCGGGACTAGCGGCCACCGGGGAGCTGTTTTTT.

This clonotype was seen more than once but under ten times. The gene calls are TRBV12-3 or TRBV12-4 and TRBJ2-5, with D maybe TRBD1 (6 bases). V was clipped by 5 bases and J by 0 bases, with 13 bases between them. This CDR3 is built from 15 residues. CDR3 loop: CASSTRTVDQETQYF. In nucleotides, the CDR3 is TGTGCCAGCAGTACACGGACAGTCGACCAAGAGACCCAGTACTTC.

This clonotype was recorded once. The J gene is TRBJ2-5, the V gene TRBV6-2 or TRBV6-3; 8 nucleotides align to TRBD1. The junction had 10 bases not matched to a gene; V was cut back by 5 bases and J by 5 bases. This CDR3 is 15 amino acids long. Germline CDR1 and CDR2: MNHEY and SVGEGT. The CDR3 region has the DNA TGTGCCAGCAGTCTCTTGACAGGGGAGCGGGAGACCCAGTACTTC. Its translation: CASSLLTGERETQYF.

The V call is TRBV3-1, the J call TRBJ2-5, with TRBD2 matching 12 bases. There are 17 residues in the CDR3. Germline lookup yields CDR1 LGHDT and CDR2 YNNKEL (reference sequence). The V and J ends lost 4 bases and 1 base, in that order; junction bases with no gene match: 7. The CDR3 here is CASSRRLAGDLQETQYF. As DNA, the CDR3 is TGTGCCAGCAGCCGGAGACTAGCGGGGGACCTCCAAGAGACCCAGTACTTC.

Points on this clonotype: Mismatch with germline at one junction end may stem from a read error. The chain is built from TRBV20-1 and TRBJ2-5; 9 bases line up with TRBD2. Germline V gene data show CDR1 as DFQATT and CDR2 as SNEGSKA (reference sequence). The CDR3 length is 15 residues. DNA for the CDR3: TGTAGTGCTAGAGAAAAGAGACTAGCGGAAGAGACCCAGTACTTC. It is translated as CSAREKRLAEETQYF.

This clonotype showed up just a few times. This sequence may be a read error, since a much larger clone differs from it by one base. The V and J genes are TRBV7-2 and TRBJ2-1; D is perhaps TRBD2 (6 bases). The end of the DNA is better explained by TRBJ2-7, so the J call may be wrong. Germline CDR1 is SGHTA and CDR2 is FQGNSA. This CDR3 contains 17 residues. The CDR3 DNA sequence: TGTGCCAGCAGCATTCTATCCGGGACTGGATCCTACAATGAGCAGTACTTC. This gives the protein CASSILSGTGSYNEQYF.

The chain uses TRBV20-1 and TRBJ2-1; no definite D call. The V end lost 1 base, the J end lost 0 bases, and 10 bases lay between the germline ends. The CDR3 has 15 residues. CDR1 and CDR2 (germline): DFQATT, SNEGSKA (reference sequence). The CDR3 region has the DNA TGCAGTGCTAGAGTCCACGCGAGCTCCTACAATGAGCAGTTCTTC. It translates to CSARVHASSYNEQFF.

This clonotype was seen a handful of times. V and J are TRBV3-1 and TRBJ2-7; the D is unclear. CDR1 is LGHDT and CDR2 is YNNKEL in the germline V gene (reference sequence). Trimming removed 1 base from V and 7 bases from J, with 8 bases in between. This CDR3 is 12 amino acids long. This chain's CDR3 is CASSQVPGEQYF. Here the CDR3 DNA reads TGTGCCAGCAGCCAAGTACCGGGTGAGCAGTACTTC.

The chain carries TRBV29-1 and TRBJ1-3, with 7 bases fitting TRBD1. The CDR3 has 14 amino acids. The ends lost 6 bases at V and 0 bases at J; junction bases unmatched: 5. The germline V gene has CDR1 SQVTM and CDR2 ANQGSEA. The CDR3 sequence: CSVETGNSGNTIYF. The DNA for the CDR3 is TGCAGCGTAGAGACAGGGAACTCTGGAAACACCATATATTTT.

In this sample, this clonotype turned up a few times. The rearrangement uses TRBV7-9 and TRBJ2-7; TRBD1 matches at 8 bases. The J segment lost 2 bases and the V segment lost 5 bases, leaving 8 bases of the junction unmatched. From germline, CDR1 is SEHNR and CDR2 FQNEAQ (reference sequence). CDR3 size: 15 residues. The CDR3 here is CASSPDPDRAYEQYF. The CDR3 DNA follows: TGTGCCAGCAGCCCTGACCCGGACAGGGCCTACGAGCAGTACTTC.

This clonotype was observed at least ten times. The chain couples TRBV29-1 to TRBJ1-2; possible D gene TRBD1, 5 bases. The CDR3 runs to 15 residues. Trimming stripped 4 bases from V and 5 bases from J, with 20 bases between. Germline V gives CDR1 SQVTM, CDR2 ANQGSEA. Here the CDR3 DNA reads TGCAGCGTTGGCGGAGGAAGGGGCGCAGAGTATGGCTACACCTTC. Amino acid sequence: CSVGGGRGAEYGYTF. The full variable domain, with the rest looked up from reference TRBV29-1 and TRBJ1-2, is SAVISQKPSRDICQRGTSLTIQCQVDSQVTMMFWYRQQPGQSLTLIATANQGSEATYESGFVIDKFPISRPNLTFSTLTVSNMSPEDSSIYLCSVGGGRGAEYGYTFGSGTRLTVV.

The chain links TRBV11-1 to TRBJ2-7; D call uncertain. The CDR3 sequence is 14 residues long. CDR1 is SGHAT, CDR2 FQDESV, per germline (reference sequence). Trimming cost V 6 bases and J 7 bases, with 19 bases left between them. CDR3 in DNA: TGTGCCAGCAGAGACCAACTGGGTGTAGATGAGCAGTACTTC. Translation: CASRDQLGVDEQYF.

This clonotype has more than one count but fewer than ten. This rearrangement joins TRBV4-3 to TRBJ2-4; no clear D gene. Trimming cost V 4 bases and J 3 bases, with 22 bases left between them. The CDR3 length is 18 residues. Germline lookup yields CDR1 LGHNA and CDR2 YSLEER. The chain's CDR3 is CASSPWPFQARGKNIQYF. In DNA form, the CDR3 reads TGCGCCAGCAGCCCCTGGCCCTTCCAAGCCAGAGGCAAAAACATTCAGTACTTC.

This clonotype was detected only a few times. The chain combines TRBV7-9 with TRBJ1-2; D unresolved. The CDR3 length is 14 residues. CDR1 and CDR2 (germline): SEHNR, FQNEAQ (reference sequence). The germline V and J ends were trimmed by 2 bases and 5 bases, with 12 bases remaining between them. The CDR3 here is CASSLLITVYGYTF. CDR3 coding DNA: TGTGCCAGCAGCTTATTGATAACAGTTTATGGCTACACCTTC.

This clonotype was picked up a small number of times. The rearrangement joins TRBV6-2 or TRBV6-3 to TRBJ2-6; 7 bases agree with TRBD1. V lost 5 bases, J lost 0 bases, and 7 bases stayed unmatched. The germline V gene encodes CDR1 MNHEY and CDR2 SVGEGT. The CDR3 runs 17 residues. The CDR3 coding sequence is TGTGCCAGCAGTCGGGACAGCTTCTCCTCTGGGGCCAACGTCCTGACTTTC. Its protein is CASSRDSFSSGANVLTF.

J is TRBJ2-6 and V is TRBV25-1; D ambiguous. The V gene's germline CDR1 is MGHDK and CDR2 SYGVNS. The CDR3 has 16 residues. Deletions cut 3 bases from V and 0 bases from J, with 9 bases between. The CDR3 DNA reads TGTGCCAGCAGTGATCGCCCTACCTCTGGGGCCAACGTCCTGACTTTC. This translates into CASSDRPTSGANVLTF. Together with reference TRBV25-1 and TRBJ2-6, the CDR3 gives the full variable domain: EADIYQTPRYLVIGTGKKITLECSQTMGHDKMYWYQQDPGMELHLIHYSYGVNSTEKGDLSSESTVSRIRTEHFPLTLESARPSHTSQYLCASSDRPTSGANVLTFGAGSRLTVL.

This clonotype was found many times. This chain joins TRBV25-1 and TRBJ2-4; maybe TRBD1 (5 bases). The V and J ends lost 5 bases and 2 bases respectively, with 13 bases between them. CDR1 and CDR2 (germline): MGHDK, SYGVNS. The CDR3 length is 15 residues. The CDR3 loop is CASSPSQGSKNIQYF. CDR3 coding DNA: TGTGCCAGCAGTCCCTCGCAGGGCTCCAAAAACATTCAGTACTTC.

The CDR3 DNA sequence: TGTGCCACCAGCAGAGCACTAGCGGGGGGGACGACAGATACGCAGTATTTT. Translation gives CATSRALAGGTTDTQYF. The chain couples TRBV15 to TRBJ2-3; 13 bases map to TRBD2. The V gene end was trimmed by 1 base and the J gene end by 3 bases; junction bases not matched to a gene: 4. The germline CDR1 and CDR2 sequences are LNHNV and YYDKDF (reference sequence). The CDR3 loop spans 17 amino acids.

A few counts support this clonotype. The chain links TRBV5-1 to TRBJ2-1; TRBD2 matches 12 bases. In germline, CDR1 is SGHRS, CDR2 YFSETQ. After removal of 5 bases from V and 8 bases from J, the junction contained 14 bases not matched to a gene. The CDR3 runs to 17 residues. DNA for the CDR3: TGCGCCAGCAGGGAGAATCTAGCGGGGGGGATAATCCATGAGCAGTTCTTC. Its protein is CASRENLAGGIIHEQFF.

CDR3 in amino acids: CASSLQGANDGYTF. The CDR3 coding sequence is TGTGCCAGCAGTCTACAGGGGGCCAACGATGGCTACACCTTC. V is TRBV27 and J is TRBJ1-2, with 9 positions matching TRBD1. In germline, CDR1 is MNHEY, CDR2 SMNVEV (reference sequence). Germline trimming cut 5 bases from V and 6 bases from J; bases unmatched to any gene: 7. The CDR3 consists of 14 residues.

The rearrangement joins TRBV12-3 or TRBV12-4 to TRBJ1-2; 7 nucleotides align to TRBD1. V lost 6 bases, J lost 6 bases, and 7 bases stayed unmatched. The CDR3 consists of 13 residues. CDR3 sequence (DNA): TGTGCCAGCAGCCCGACAGGGATAGATGGCTACACCTTC. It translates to CASSPTGIDGYTF.

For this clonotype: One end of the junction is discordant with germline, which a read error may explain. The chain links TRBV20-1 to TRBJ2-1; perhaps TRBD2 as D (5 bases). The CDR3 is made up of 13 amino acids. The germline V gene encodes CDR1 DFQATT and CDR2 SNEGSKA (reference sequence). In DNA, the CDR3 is TGCGGTGCTAGTCGGGGCTCCTACAATGAGCAGTTCTTC. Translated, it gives CGASRGSYNEQFF.

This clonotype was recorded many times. CDR3 residues: CSIGTGPTDTQYF. DNA for the CDR3: TGCAGCATCGGGACAGGGCCCACAGATACGCAGTATTTT. The chain recombines TRBV29-1 with TRBJ2-3, with 9 bases that match TRBD1. Trimming cost V 8 bases and J 2 bases; bases outside gene matches: 5. Germline V lookup: CDR1 SQVTM, CDR2 ANQGSEA. CDR3 length equals 13 residues.